This T cell receptor (beta chain) was captured in a study of neurological immune-mediated disorders. Study results and limitations: Falling below healthy controls, multiple sclerosis showed the least TCR clonal expansion, while HTLV-1-associated myelopathy showed the most.

Using its own MiXCR run on the 5' RACE reads, TCRdb lists one record per CDR3 protein. The table lists tens of thousands of distinct CDR3 sequences, roughly an eighth of them singletons, with around 11% in the top ten. This CDR3 has 13 residues. V was clipped by 5 bases and J by 6 bases; unmatched bases: 4. This clonotype has more than one count but fewer than ten. The antigen remains undetermined. The sample was PBMCs. The TCR was taken from a woman aged 55-69 years with HTLV-1-associated myelopathy (HAM/TSP). The chain recombines TRBV12-3 or TRBV12-4 with TRBJ2-7; 10 bases agree with TRBD2. DNA of the CDR3: TGTGCCAGCAGTCCCGGGACTAGCGTCGAGCAGTACTTC. Translated: CASSPGTSVEQYF.